These 2 T cell receptor beta chains came from one sample sequenced in a study of OX40 agonist ivuxolimab in advanced cancers. Only in-frame clones appear in the TCRdb table, and some are missing; sequencing was by immunoSEQ multiplex PCR. The sample lists 55,000 to 65,000 clones; roughly 90% were seen once. The sequences come from CD4+ or CD8+ T cells sorted from blood, collected in a trial of the OX40 agonist ivuxolimab. Every receptor here comes from an adult with an advanced solid tumor such as melanoma, head and neck, liver or kidney cancer.

The rearrangement links TRBV2 to TRBJ2-1; D possibly uses TRBD1 or TRBD2 (5 bases each). The CDR3 loop spans 14 amino acids. Trimming left V 3 bases short and J 7 bases short, with 13 bases between. Per the germline V gene, CDR1 is SNHLY and CDR2 is FYNNEI. CDR3 sequence (DNA): TGTGCCAGCAGTGATCGGGGCGATAGGAATGAGCAGTTCTTC. Its protein product is CASSDRGDRNEQFF.

The J gene is TRBJ1-3, the V gene TRBV7-9; D remains unclear. There are 15 residues in the CDR3. Germline assignment: CDR1 SEHNR and CDR2 FQNEAQ (reference sequence). V lost 4 bases and J 5 bases, leaving 15 bases between the germline ends. CDR3 bases: TGTGCCAGCAGCTCCGGGGAAATTGCTCGAAACACCATATATTTT. This sequence encodes CASSSGEIARNTIYF.